The 5 T cell receptor beta chains listed next were all sequenced from one sample in a study of blood T cell repertoires in COVID-19. Method: immunoSEQ multiplex PCR; TCRdb's copy keeps in-frame clones and lacks some. The table includes approximately 270,000 clones, around 89% detected once. The sequenced material came from peripheral blood. These receptors originate from a woman in her 30s with COVID-19, enrolled during active disease.

The chain carries TRBV5-1 and TRBJ2-7; 11 positions agree with TRBD1. This CDR3 contains 15 residues. Germline lookup yields CDR1 SGHRS and CDR2 YFSETQ. V dropped 4 bases and J dropped 4; count of bases not matched to a gene: 7. The CDR3 loop is CASSPEGTGGYEQYF. As DNA, the CDR3 is TGCGCCAGCAGCCCGGAGGGGACAGGGGGGTACGAGCAGTACTTC.

This clone has just a few counts. The chain couples TRBV24-1 to TRBJ1-1; D may be TRBD1 (5 bases). Trimming stripped 9 bases from V and 1 base from J, with 11 bases between. CDR1 KGHDR and CDR2 SFDVKD come from the germline V gene. The CDR3 contains 13 residues. CDR3 in DNA: TGTGCCACCTCCCGGGACTGGAACACTGAAGCTTTCTTT. As protein: CATSRDWNTEAFF.

This rearrangement joins TRBV4-2 to TRBJ2-2, with a tentative D call TRBD1 (5 bases). This CDR3 spans 18 amino acids. Trimming took 0 bases from V and 6 from J, leaving 20 bases between them. CDR1 and CDR2 (germline): LGHNA, YNFKEQ. This chain's CDR3 is CASSQEPVAGLWSGELFF. For the CDR3, the DNA is TGTGCCAGCAGCCAAGAACCGGTGGCAGGGTTATGGTCCGGGGAGCTGTTTTTT.

The chain has TRBV10-1 and TRBJ2-7; 7 positions match TRBD1. The V segment lost 4 bases and the J segment 3 bases; nucleotides outside the gene matches: 3. The germline CDR1 and CDR2 sequences are WNHNN and SYGVQD (reference sequence). This CDR3 has 13 residues. As DNA, the CDR3 is TGCGCCAGCAGTGCCCGACAGGGCTACGAGCAGTACTTC. Residues: CASSARQGYEQYF.

The chain links TRBV4-3 to TRBJ1-2, with 10 bases aligning to TRBD1. The germline CDR1 and CDR2 sequences are LGHNA and YSLEER. The junction had 5 bases not matched to a gene; V was cut back by 1 base and J by 9 bases. The CDR3 is made up of 14 amino acids. The CDR3 sequence is CASSQVDRGGRYTF. CDR3 in DNA: TGCGCCAGCAGCCAAGTGGACAGGGGGGGACGCTACACCTTC.